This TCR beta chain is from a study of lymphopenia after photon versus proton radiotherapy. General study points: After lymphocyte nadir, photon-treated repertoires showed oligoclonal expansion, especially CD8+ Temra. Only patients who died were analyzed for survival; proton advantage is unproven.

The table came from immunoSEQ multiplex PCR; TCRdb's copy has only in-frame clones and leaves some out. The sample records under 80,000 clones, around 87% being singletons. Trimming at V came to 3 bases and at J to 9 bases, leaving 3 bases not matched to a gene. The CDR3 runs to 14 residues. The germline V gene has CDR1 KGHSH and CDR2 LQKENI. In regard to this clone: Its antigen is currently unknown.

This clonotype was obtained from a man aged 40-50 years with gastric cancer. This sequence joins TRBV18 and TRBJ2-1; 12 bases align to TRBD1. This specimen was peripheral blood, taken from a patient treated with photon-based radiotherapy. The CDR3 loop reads CASSPGTGGLEQFF. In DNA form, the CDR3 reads TGTGCCAGCTCACCTGGGACAGGGGGCCTTGAGCAGTTCTTC.